These T cell receptor beta chains were read from a single sample in a study of response to subunit inactivated influenza vaccine. TCRdb processed the RT-PCR reads anew with MiXCR; each CDR3 protein has one entry. The top ten clones hold around 10% of a sample with about 580,000 distinct CDR3 sequences, 13% to 15% of them seen once. The material sequenced was PBMCs from blood, taken roughly 12 days after vaccination. The receptors come from a man aged 50-60 years who received an inactivated influenza vaccine. Each CDR3 is given with its conserved first and last residue. The order of the fields is CDR3 protein, CDR3 DNA, J gene, clone size, D gene, V gene. D genes are given only for firm matches. Only some rows state a clone size, as once, few, many or a class for expanded clones.

CDR3: CASSQGLAGERTDTQYF
DNA: TGTGCCAGCAGCCAAGGACTAGCGGGAGAACGCACAGATACGCAGTATTTT
J: TRBJ2-3
size: few
D: TRBD2
V: TRBV6-2/TRBV6-3

CDR3: CASSQDWASGGQETQYF
DNA: TGCGCCAGCAGCCAAGATTGGGCTAGCGGGGGACAAGAGACCCAGTACTTC
J: TRBJ2-5
size: few
D: TRBD2
V: TRBV4-1

CDR3: CLFRDYGYTF
DNA: TGCCTTTTTCGGGACTATGGCTACACCTTC
J: TRBJ1-2
size: -
D: -
V: TRBV12-3/TRBV12-4

CDR3: CASSLPTGTMNTEAFF
DNA: TGTGCCAGCAGCTTACCGACAGGCACCATGAACACTGAAGCTTTCTTT
J: TRBJ1-1
size: few
D: -
V: TRBV11-2

CDR3: CASSLTGTSREKLFF
DNA: TGCGCCAGCAGCCTCACCGGGACCTCGCGGGAAAAACTGTTTTTT
J: TRBJ1-4
size: few
D: -
V: TRBV5-1

CDR3: CASSESSGAYNEQFF
DNA: TGTGCCAGCAGTGAGTCTAGCGGGGCCTACAATGAGCAGTTCTTC
J: TRBJ2-1
size: -
D: TRBD2
V: TRBV2

CDR3: CAWSRGDEAFF
DNA: TGTGCCTGGAGTAGGGGAGATGAAGCTTTCTTT
J: TRBJ1-1
size: few
D: -
V: TRBV30

CDR3: CSVVPGQGSYEQYF
DNA: TGCAGCGTAGTTCCGGGACAGGGTTCCTACGAGCAGTACTTC
J: TRBJ2-7
size: -
D: TRBD1
V: TRBV29-1

CDR3: CASSKEWRQGARSF
DNA: TGTGCCAGCAGCAAAGAATGGCGCCAGGGGGCTAGAAGCTTC
J: TRBJ2-1
size: -
D: -
V: TRBV21-1

CDR3: CSAPPGTMNTEAFF
DNA: TGCAGTGCACCCCCCGGGACAATGAACACTGAAGCTTTCTTT
J: TRBJ1-1
size: few
D: -
V: TRBV20-1

CDR3: CASSLASRSSYNEQFF
DNA: TGCGCCAGCAGCTTGGCCTCCCGGAGCTCCTACAATGAGCAGTTCTTC
J: TRBJ2-1
size: many
D: -
V: TRBV5-1

CDR3: CASGRGDSTYNEQFF
DNA: TGCGCCAGCGGCCGGGGAGACAGCACCTACAATGAGCAGTTCTTC
J: TRBJ2-1
size: many
D: -
V: TRBV5-1

CDR3: CATSDEGQRRYF
DNA: TGTGCCACCAGTGATGAGGGCCAGAGGAGGTACTTC
J: TRBJ2-7
size: few
D: -
V: TRBV24-1

CDR3: CASSLGDRGAPYNEQFF
DNA: TGTGCCAGCAGCCTTGGGGACAGGGGTGCCCCCTACAATGAGCAGTTCTTC
J: TRBJ2-1
size: few
D: TRBD1
V: TRBV7-9

CDR3: CASSPRALFPYEQYF
DNA: TGTGCCAGCAGCCCCCGAGCCCTCTTCCCTTACGAGCAGTACTTC
J: TRBJ2-7
size: few
D: -
V: TRBV7-9

CDR3: CASSYSPGGNEQFF
DNA: TGTGCCAGCAGTTACTCTCCAGGGGGCAATGAGCAGTTCTTC
J: TRBJ2-1
size: few
D: TRBD1
V: TRBV6-5

CDR3: CASSPAKGSYEQYF
DNA: TGCGCCAGCAGCCCAGCCAAGGGCTCCTACGAGCAGTACTTC
J: TRBJ2-7
size: -
D: -
V: TRBV4-3

CDR3: CASSQDPNNEQFF
DNA: TGTGCCAGCAGCCAAGATCCGAACAATGAGCAGTTCTTC
J: TRBJ2-1
size: -
D: -
V: TRBV3-1

CDR3: CATLGQSTYEQYF
DNA: TGTGCCACCTTGGGACAGTCCACCTACGAGCAGTACTTC
J: TRBJ2-7
size: few
D: TRBD1
V: TRBV14

CDR3: CATSRDRPYEQYF
DNA: TGTGCCACCAGCAGAGATCGACCTTACGAGCAGTACTTC
J: TRBJ2-7
size: -
D: -
V: TRBV15

CDR3: CASSLTGGHTDTQYF
DNA: TGTGCCAGCAGTTTGACAGGTGGGCACACAGATACGCAGTATTTT
J: TRBJ2-3
size: -
D: -
V: TRBV28

CDR3: CATSPDRQSNQPQHF
DNA: TGTGCCACCAGCCCCGACAGGCAGAGCAATCAGCCCCAGCATTTT
J: TRBJ1-5
size: -
D: -
V: TRBV15

CDR3: CASRTGELIYEQYF
DNA: TGTGCCAGCAGGACAGGGGAATTGATATACGAGCAGTACTTC
J: TRBJ2-7
size: few
D: TRBD1
V: TRBV6-2/TRBV6-3

CDR3: CASSGQGNYNEQFF
DNA: TGCGCCAGCAGCGGGCAGGGTAATTACAATGAGCAGTTCTTC
J: TRBJ2-1
size: -
D: -
V: TRBV5-1

CDR3: CATSRDVLGGSNQPQHF
DNA: TGTGCCACCAGCAGAGATGTGTTGGGAGGAAGCAATCAGCCCCAGCATTTT
J: TRBJ1-5
size: few
D: -
V: TRBV15